This TCR beta chain was recovered during a study of blood T cell repertoires in COVID-19. CDR3 length: 13 amino acids. Germline CDR1 SQVTM, CDR2 ANQGSEA. V dropped 5 bases and J dropped 2; count of bases not matched to a gene: 3. Sequenced by immunoSEQ multiplex PCR; TCRdb stores in-frame clones only, minus some. Found here are 95,000 to 120,000 clones, roughly 84% of them singletons; the top ten hold about 8.1%. The sequence came from a woman between 35 and 50 years old with acute or convalescent COVID-19. This chain uses TRBV29-1 with TRBJ1-3, with 7 bases aligning to TRBD1. Source material: peripheral blood. Written as DNA, the CDR3 is TGCAGCGTTAAAAGGGGGCCTGGAAACACCATATATTTT. Translation gives CSVKRGPGNTIYF.